This T cell receptor (beta chain) was sequenced in a study of low-dose radiotherapy and immunotherapy resistance in tumors. This clonotype turned up a few times. The donors' regimen was nivolumab, ipilimumab, aspirin, low-dose cyclophosphamide and low-dose radiotherapy. Primers targeting TRAV and TRBV primed first-strand cDNA, covering alpha and beta chains. Amplification of TCRs used a constant-region primer and V-primer adapter for 20 PCR cycles. TCRdb itself ran the reads through MiXCR, one entry per CDR3 protein. The sample lists approximately 9,700 distinct CDR3 sequences; less than 50% were seen once. This clonotype originated in a human donor with advanced metastatic prostate, ovarian, gallbladder or colorectal cancer (not recorded which). This table probably holds off-target reads from a library built for another chain.

The CDR3 nucleotides are TGCAGCGCTGAGGAGATTTCTAGACAGGGGGACTATAGTGGGACCCAGTACTTC. It specifies CSAEEISRQGDYSGTQYF. The rearrangement joins TRBV29-1 to TRBJ2-5; 9 bases align to TRBD1. Trimming removed 7 bases from V and 7 bases from J; junction bases left unmatched: 25. Germline loops: CDR1 SQVTM, CDR2 ANQGSEA. CDR3 size: 18 residues.